The source of this T cell receptor (beta chain) is a study of T cells in localized non-small cell lung cancer. General observations from the study: Detection in adjacent lung was observed for a median 57 of the top 100 tumor clones.

By share of the sample, this clone is large. The antigen remains unidentified. The CDR3 loop spans 15 amino acids. V lost 2 bases, J lost 7 bases, and 10 bases stayed unmatched. CDR1 is SGHNT, CDR2 YENEEA, per germline. TCRdb keeps only in-frame clones here, not all; method: immunoSEQ multiplex PCR. The data hold approximately 1,000 clones, with about 22% observed a single time. The TCR originated in an older male donor with stage I lung adenocarcinoma. The chain has TRBV11-3 and TRBJ2-7; TRBD2 agrees at 8 bases. This specimen was normal lung tissue next to the tumor, taken before any cancer treatment. CDR3: CASSLWQTPGGEQYF. The CDR3 DNA sequence: TGTGCCAGCAGCTTATGGCAGACCCCGGGAGGGGAGCAGTACTTC.